These 18 T cell receptor beta chains came from one sample sequenced in a study of blood T cell repertoires in COVID-19. Here immunoSEQ multiplex PCR was the method, and the copy in TCRdb shows in-frame clones only, minus some. The sample lists about 100,000 clones; 87% were seen once. The material sequenced was peripheral blood. The receptors come from a man aged 30 to 45 in a cohort sampled during active COVID-19.

The chain uses TRBV5-1 and TRBJ2-7; TRBD2 matches 7 bases. CDR3 length: 18 amino acids. The germline V gene encodes CDR1 SGHRS and CDR2 YFSETQ. V dropped 1 base and J dropped 3; count of bases not matched to a gene: 16. The CDR3 reads CASSLRASGGITHYEQYF. The CDR3 DNA sequence: TGCGCCAGCAGCTTGAGGGCGTCGGGGGGAATAACCCACTACGAGCAGTACTTC. Drawing the rest from reference TRBV5-1 and TRBJ2-7, the complete variable domain is KAGVTQTPRYLIKTRGQQVTLSCSPISGHRSVSWYQQTPGQGLQFLFEYFSETQRNKGNFPGRFSGRQFSNSRSEMNVSTLELGDSALYLCASSLRASGGITHYEQYFGPGTRLTVT.

Details on this clone: It is unclear where the CDR3 begins or ends on the DNA, so no DNA is shown, and the CDR3 is as TCRdb lists it. The rearrangement uses TRBV2 and TRBJ2-7; TRBD1 reflects the table's D call only, with no check against the DNA. The CDR3 spans 15 amino acids, including both terminal residues. Germline CDR1 is SNHLY and CDR2 is FYNNEI. The CDR3 sequence is CASILGSGQGRREYF.

This clone was seen once. Other DNA sequences in the same sample also yield this CDR3. This chain connects TRBV18 to TRBJ1-2; 7 bases line up with TRBD1. Germline CDR1 reads KGHSH; CDR2 reads LQKENI. This CDR3 has 13 residues. Trimming took 6 bases from V and 3 from J; bases not matched to a gene: 4. In DNA form, the CDR3 reads TGTGCCAGCTCGCCCGACAGGGACTATGGCTACACCTTC. The encoded protein is CASSPDRDYGYTF.

The CDR3 sequence: CASSDLGGRGQETQYF. The CDR3 DNA reads TGTGCCAGCAGTGATCTGGGGGGCAGGGGGCAAGAGACCCAGTACTTC. The V and J genes are TRBV25-1 and TRBJ2-5, with D perhaps TRBD1 (7 bases). CDR1 and CDR2 (germline): MGHDK, SYGVNS. This CDR3 is built from 16 residues. V was trimmed by 3 bases and J by 2 bases, leaving 16 bases between them.

At least ten counts were recorded for this clone. The rearrangement uses TRBV13 and TRBJ1-1; TRBD1 matches 7 bases. The CDR3 runs 15 residues. The germline V gene has CDR1 PRHDT and CDR2 FYEKMQ (reference sequence). With V trimmed by 4 bases and J by 1 base, 6 bases remained unmatched. The CDR3 region has the DNA TGTGCCAGCAGCTCGGGGGACAGTCAGAACACTGAAGCTTTCTTT. It encodes CASSSGDSQNTEAFF.

CDR3 sequence: CASSEAGVVRETQYF. Written as DNA, the CDR3 is TGTGCCAGCAGTGAAGCTGGAGTAGTTCGGGAGACCCAGTACTTC. The chain uses TRBV2 and TRBJ2-5; no reliable D call. CDR3 size: 15 residues. V lost 0 bases and J lost 5, with 13 bases in between. Germline V gene lookup returns CDR1 SNHLY and CDR2 FYNNEI.

The chain employs TRBV5-6 and TRBJ1-2; D remains ambiguous. The V gene's germline CDR1 is SGHDT and CDR2 YYEEEE. The CDR3 consists of 14 residues. The V and J ends lost 4 bases and 4 bases respectively, with 14 bases between them. CDR3 nucleotides: TGTGCCAGCAGCACCTGGGAGAGTATCTATGGCTACACCTTC. Residues: CASSTWESIYGYTF.

The genes are TRBV15 and TRBJ2-1; 9 nucleotides line up with TRBD2. J gave up 0 bases and V 4 bases, and 13 bases lay outside the gene matches. CDR3 length equals 19 residues. Germline-derived CDR1 and CDR2 are LNHNV and YYDKDF (reference sequence). This CDR3 reads CATSMAGGGAGVSYNEQFF. The CDR3, as DNA: TGTGCCACCAGCATGGCGGGCGGGGGGGCCGGTGTCTCCTACAATGAGCAGTTCTTC. The full variable domain, in which reference TRBV15 and TRBJ2-1 provide the parts outside the CDR3, is DAMVIQNPRYQVTQFGKPVTLSCSQTLNHNVMYWYQQKSSQAPKLLFHYYDKDFNNEADTPDNFQSRRPNTSFCFLDIRSPGLGDTAMYLCATSMAGGGAGVSYNEQFFGPGTRLTVL.

The genes are TRBV19 and TRBJ1-1; 8 bases map to TRBD1. Germline CDR1 reads LNHDA; CDR2 reads SQIVND (reference sequence). The CDR3 has 17 residues. V dropped 3 bases and J dropped 1; count of bases not matched to a gene: 10. This CDR3 is CASSIIPGDRGNTEAFF. CDR3 bases: TGTGCCAGTAGTATTATTCCAGGAGACAGGGGGAACACTGAAGCTTTCTTT.

V usage is TRBV19 and J usage is TRBJ2-1; 8 nucleotides align to TRBD2. The junction had 11 bases not matched to a gene; V was cut back by 7 bases and J by 6 bases. This CDR3 is 15 amino acids long. From germline, CDR1 is LNHDA and CDR2 SQIVND (reference sequence). This chain's CDR3 is CASTPGLATSNEQFF. As DNA, the CDR3 is TGTGCCAGTACCCCAGGACTAGCAACGAGCAATGAGCAGTTCTTC. The whole variable domain, filled in from reference TRBV19 and TRBJ2-1, reads DGGITQSPKYLFRKEGQNVTLSCEQNLNHDAMYWYRQDPGQGLRLIYYSQIVNDFQKGDIAEGYSVSREKKESFPLTVTSAQKNPTAFYLCASTPGLATSNEQFFGPGTRLTVL.

V is TRBV5-1 and J is TRBJ2-3; D is possibly TRBD2 (5 bases). Between the trimmed V and J ends, which lost 5 bases and 2 bases, there was a span of 18 bases. Germline-derived CDR1 and CDR2 are SGHRS and YFSETQ. This CDR3 has 16 residues. CDR3 coding DNA: TGCGCCAGCAGAGAATCTGCGCGGGCCGCCACAGATACGCAGTATTTT. Translated: CASRESARAATDTQYF.

This sequence joins TRBV7-9 and TRBJ1-2; TRBD1 might be the D (6 bases). Trimming shortened V by 5 bases and J by 8 bases, and 12 bases separated the two germline ends. The CDR3 totals 12 residues. Germline V gene data show CDR1 as SEHNR and CDR2 as FQNEAQ (reference sequence). DNA for the CDR3: TGTGCCAGCAGCAGATCAGGGGACGGCTACACCTTC. This codes for CASSRSGDGYTF.

As concerns this clone: At the DNA level, this CDR3 is encoded by other sequences in the same sample as well. J is TRBJ2-7 and V is TRBV6-5; perhaps TRBD1 as D (5 bases). The CDR3 spans 13 residues. Trimming left V 3 bases short and J 1 base short, with 7 bases between. The V gene's germline CDR1 is MNHEY and CDR2 SVGAGI. Here the CDR3 reads CASSYTGSYEQYF. CDR3 coding DNA: TGTGCCAGCAGTTATACAGGATCCTACGAGCAGTACTTC.

The chain joins TRBV7-9 to TRBJ2-2; D possibly corresponds to TRBD1 (5 bases). The length of the CDR3 is 15 residues. The germline V gene encodes CDR1 SEHNR and CDR2 FQNEAQ (reference sequence). Deletions cut 5 bases from V and 0 bases from J, with 10 bases between. In DNA, the CDR3 is TGTGCCAGCAGCGCGACAGATACGAACACCGGGGAGCTGTTTTTT. It is translated as CASSATDTNTGELFF.

This chain uses TRBV9 with TRBJ2-3, with D uncertain. V was trimmed by 0 bases and J by 2 bases, leaving 10 bases between them. The CDR3 covers 15 residues. The V gene's germline CDR1 is SGDLS and CDR2 YYNGEE. CDR3 in amino acids: CASSVVGEFTDTQYF. CDR3 bases: TGTGCCAGCAGCGTAGTCGGAGAGTTCACAGATACGCAGTATTTT. The variable domain in full, completed from reference TRBV9 and TRBJ2-3, reads DSGVTQTPKHLITATGQRVTLRCSPRSGDLSVYWYQQSLDQGLQFLIQYYNGEERAKGNILERFSAQQFPDLHSELNLSSLELGDSALYFCASSVVGEFTDTQYFGPGTRLTVL.

The genes are TRBV5-1 and TRBJ2-5; D may be TRBD1 (6 bases). Germline CDR1 is SGHRS and CDR2 is YFSETQ. V lost 5 bases and J lost 1, with 12 bases in between. The CDR3 sequence is 14 residues long. In DNA form, the CDR3 reads TGCGCCAGCAGGGTACAGGGAAGCCAAGAGACCCAGTACTTC. It encodes CASRVQGSQETQYF.

V and J are TRBV10-1 and TRBJ2-7; 12 bases are a match to TRBD1. This CDR3 has 17 residues. The V gene end was trimmed by 5 bases and the J gene end by 5 bases; junction bases not matched to a gene: 13. Germline CDR1 is WNHNN and CDR2 is SYGVQD (reference sequence). The CDR3 DNA follows: TGCGCCAGCAGTCGCCGGACAGGGACAGGGGGCCGGCACGAGCAGTACTTC. Its protein is CASSRRTGTGGRHEQYF.

CDR3 DNA sequence: TGTGCCAGCAGTGATGGCAGCACAGATACGCAGTATTTT. Protein: CASSDGSTDTQYF. V and J are TRBV6-1 and TRBJ2-3; D not certain. The CDR3 is 13 residues long. The V end lost 3 bases, the J end lost 0 bases, and 4 bases lay between the germline ends. From germline, CDR1 is MNHNS and CDR2 SASEGT.